These 10 T cell receptor beta chains were all obtained from the same sample, sequenced in a study of T cell responses to AZD1222 COVID-19 vaccine. Assay: immunoSEQ multiplex PCR; the TCRdb copy retains only in-frame clones and omits some. The profile shows 95,000 to 150,000 clones, 90% of them singletons. Source: peripheral blood, taken 28 days after the second dose of the MenACWY control vaccine. These receptors all come from an adult who received the MenACWY meningococcal vaccine as a control.

The chain recombines TRBV10-3 with TRBJ2-7; no definite D call. CDR3 length: 13 amino acids. The ends were cut back, 4 bases at V and 3 bases at J, with 10 bases in the middle. CDR1 and CDR2 (germline): ENHRY, SYGVKD. This chain's CDR3 is CAISGGQVYEQYF. The CDR3 DNA reads as TGTGCCATCAGTGGCGGTCAGGTCTACGAGCAGTACTTC.

This clone turned up a few times. V gene TRBV18 combines with J gene TRBJ2-7; no reliable D call. The CDR3 has 14 residues. Germline CDR1 reads KGHSH; CDR2 reads LQKENI. V shed 3 bases and J shed 0 bases, with 9 bases lying between them. The CDR3 DNA follows: TGTGCCAGCTCACCGCCGAGAGCCTCCTACGAGCAGTACTTC. Its translation: CASSPPRASYEQYF. Combining the CDR3 with reference TRBV18 and TRBJ2-7 gives the whole variable domain NAGVMQNPRHLVRRRGQEARLRCSPMKGHSHVYWYRQLPEEGLKFMVYLQKENIIDESGMPKERFSAEFPKEGPSILRIQQVVRGDSAAYFCASSPPRASYEQYFGPGTRLTVT.

Worth noting for this clone: Other DNA sequences within the sample encode an identical CDR3. The V and J genes are TRBV27 and TRBJ1-6; D ambiguous. V was clipped by 1 base and J by 5 bases, with 18 bases between them. The CDR3 is 18 amino acids. From germline, CDR1 is MNHEY and CDR2 SMNVEV (reference sequence). CDR3 protein: CASSLWVPENEDNSPLHF. The CDR3 bases are TGTGCCAGCAGTTTATGGGTCCCGGAGAATGAGGATAATTCACCCCTCCACTTT.

The chain joins TRBV5-4 to TRBJ1-2; D possibly corresponds to TRBD1 (5 bases). The CDR3 has 14 amino acids. CDR1 is SGHNT and CDR2 is YYREEE in the germline V gene (reference sequence). Trimming cost V 4 bases and J 6 bases, with 16 bases left between them. The CDR3 reads CASSQGRRGNGYTF. The DNA of the CDR3 is TGTGCCAGCAGCCAGGGTAGGCGGGGGAATGGCTACACCTTC.

The chain links TRBV19 to TRBJ1-1, with 7 bases lining up with TRBD1. The junction had 14 bases not matched to a gene; V was cut back by 4 bases and J by 3 bases. Per germline, CDR1 LNHDA and CDR2 SQIVND (reference sequence). The CDR3 contains 17 residues. CDR3 loop: CASSTRGAGGYDTEAFF. Written as DNA, the CDR3 is TGTGCCAGTAGTACCAGAGGGGCAGGGGGGTATGACACTGAAGCTTTCTTT. Looking up the rest from reference TRBV19 and TRBJ1-1 gives the full variable domain: DGGITQSPKYLFRKEGQNVTLSCEQNLNHDAMYWYRQDPGQGLRLIYYSQIVNDFQKGDIAEGYSVSREKKESFPLTVTSAQKNPTAFYLCASSTRGAGGYDTEAFFGQGTRLTVV.

The chain couples TRBV11-2 to TRBJ2-5; unclear D gene. The length of the CDR3 is 14 residues. The V end was cut by 2 bases, the J end by 7 bases, with 14 bases between. Germline CDR1 reads SGHAT; CDR2 reads FQNNGV. The CDR3 coding sequence is TGTGCCAGCAGCTTAAACTGGCAGGTAGTGACCCAGTACTTC. Amino acid sequence: CASSLNWQVVTQYF.

The chain recombines TRBV10-2 with TRBJ1-6, with a weak D call TRBD1 (6 bases). This CDR3 region has 14 residues. The germline CDR1 and CDR2 sequences are WSHSY and SAAADI. The V and J ends lost 6 bases and 10 bases respectively, with 16 bases between them. The CDR3 DNA reads TGCGCCAGCAGGACCTTGACAGGCGGGTCACCCCTCCACTTT. The encoded protein is CASRTLTGGSPLHF.

The V and J genes are TRBV30 and TRBJ2-1, with TRBD2 matching 13 bases. The junction had 4 bases not matched to a gene; V was cut back by 3 bases and J by 2 bases. This CDR3 has 16 residues. Germline values: CDR1 GTSNPN, CDR2 SVGIG (reference sequence). CDR3 protein: CAWSEGTSGAYNEQFF. The CDR3 DNA follows: TGTGCCTGGAGCGAGGGGACTAGCGGGGCCTACAATGAGCAGTTCTTC. The full variable domain, its missing parts supplied by reference TRBV30 and TRBJ2-1, is SQTIHQWPATLVQPVGSPLSLECTVEGTSNPNLYWYRQAAGRGLQLLFYSVGIGQISSEVPQNLSASRPQDRQFILSSKKLLLSDSGFYLCAWSEGTSGAYNEQFFGPGTRLTVL.

The rearrangement links TRBV11-3 to TRBJ2-1, with D perhaps TRBD2 (6 bases). The CDR3 covers 15 residues. Trimming left V 0 bases short and J 5 bases short, with 11 bases between. CDR1 is SGHNT, CDR2 YENEEA, per germline. CDR3 amino acids: CASSLDWRENNEQFF. The CDR3 nucleotides read TGTGCCAGCAGCTTAGATTGGAGGGAAAACAATGAGCAGTTCTTC.

CDR3 amino acids: CASSPGVSYEQYF. The CDR3 DNA reads TGTGCCAGTAGCCCCGGGGTGTCCTACGAGCAGTACTTC. The chain joins TRBV19 to TRBJ2-7, with D possibly matching TRBD2 (5 bases). The V gene's germline CDR1 is LNHDA and CDR2 SQIVND (reference sequence). The V and J ends lost 6 bases and 1 base respectively, with 10 bases between them. The CDR3 contains 13 residues.